This T cell receptor (beta chain) was obtained from a study of neurological immune-mediated disorders. Time point reported: longitudinal time-point 3. The CDR3 is 16 amino acids. Germline CDR1 LNHNV, CDR2 YYDKDF (reference sequence). The V gene lost 3 bases and the J gene lost 0 bases, with 12 bases spanning the gap. This clonotype was seen many times. MiXCR, run by TCRdb on the 5' RACE reads, gives a single entry per CDR3 protein. The sample lists approximately 80,000 distinct CDR3 sequences, about 4% occurring once. This TCR was sampled from a woman aged 55-69 years with multiple sclerosis. The rearrangement links TRBV15 to TRBJ1-3; the D is unclear. The sample taken for sequencing was PBMCs. Written as DNA, the CDR3 is TGTGCCACCAGCAGTGCCAGTAGGCTCTCTGGAAACACCATATATTTT. Its translation is CATSSASRLSGNTIYF.